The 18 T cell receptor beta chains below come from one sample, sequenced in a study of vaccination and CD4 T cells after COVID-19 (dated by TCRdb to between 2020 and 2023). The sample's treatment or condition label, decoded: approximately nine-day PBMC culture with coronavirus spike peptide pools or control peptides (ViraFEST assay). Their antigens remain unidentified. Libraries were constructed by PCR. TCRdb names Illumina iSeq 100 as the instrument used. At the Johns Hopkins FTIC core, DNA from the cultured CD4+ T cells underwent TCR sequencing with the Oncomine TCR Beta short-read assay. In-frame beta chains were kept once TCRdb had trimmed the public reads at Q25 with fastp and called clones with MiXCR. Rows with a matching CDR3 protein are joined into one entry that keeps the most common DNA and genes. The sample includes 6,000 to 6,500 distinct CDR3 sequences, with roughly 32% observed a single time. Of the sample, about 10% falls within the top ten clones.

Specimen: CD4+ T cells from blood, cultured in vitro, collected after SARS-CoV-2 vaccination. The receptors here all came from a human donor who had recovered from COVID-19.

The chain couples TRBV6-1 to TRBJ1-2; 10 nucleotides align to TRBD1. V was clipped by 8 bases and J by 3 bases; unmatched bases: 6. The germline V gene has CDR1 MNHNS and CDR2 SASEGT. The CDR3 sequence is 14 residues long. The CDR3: CASCKDRGYYGYTF. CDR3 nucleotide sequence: TGTGCCAGCTGTAAGGACAGGGGGTACTATGGCTACACCTTC.

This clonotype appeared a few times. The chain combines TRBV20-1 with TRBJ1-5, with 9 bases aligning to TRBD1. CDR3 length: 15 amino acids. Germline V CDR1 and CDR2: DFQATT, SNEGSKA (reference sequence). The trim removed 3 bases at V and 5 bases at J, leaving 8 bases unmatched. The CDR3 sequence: CSARAGTGGDQPQHF. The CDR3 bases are TGCAGTGCTAGGGCAGGAACAGGGGGCGATCAGCCCCAGCATTTT.

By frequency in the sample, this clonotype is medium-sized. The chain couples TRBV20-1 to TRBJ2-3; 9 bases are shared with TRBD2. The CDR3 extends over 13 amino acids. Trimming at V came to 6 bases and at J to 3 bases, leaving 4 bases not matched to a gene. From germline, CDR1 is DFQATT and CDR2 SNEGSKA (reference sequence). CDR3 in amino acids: CSALAGETDTQYF. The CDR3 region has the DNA TGCAGTGCCTTAGCGGGAGAAACAGATACGCAGTATTTT.

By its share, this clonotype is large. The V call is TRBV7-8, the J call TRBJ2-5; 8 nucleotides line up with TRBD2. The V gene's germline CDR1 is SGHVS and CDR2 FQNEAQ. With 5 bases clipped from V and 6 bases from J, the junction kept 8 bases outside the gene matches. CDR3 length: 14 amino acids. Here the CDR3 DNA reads TGTGCCAGCAGCCCCGCTAGCGGGTGGAAGACCCAGTACTTC. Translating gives CASSPASGWKTQYF.

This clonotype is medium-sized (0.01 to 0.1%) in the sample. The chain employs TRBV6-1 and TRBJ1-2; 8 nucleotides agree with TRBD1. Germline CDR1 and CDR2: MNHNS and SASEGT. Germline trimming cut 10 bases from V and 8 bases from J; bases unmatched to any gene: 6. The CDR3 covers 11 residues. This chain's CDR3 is CAKKTGVGYTF. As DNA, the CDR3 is TGTGCCAAAAAGACAGGGGTAGGCTACACCTTC.

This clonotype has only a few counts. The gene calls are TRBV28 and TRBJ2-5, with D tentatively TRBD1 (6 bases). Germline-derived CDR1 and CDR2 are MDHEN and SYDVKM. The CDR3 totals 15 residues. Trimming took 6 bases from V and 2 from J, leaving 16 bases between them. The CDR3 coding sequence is TGTGCCAGCAGCCGTCCCGGGACAAATCAAGAGACCCAGTACTTC. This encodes CASSRPGTNQETQYF. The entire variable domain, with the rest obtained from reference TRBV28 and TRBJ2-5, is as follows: DVKVTQSSRYLVKRTGEKVFLECVQDMDHENMFWYRQDPGLGLRLIYFSYDVKMKEKGDIPEGYSVSREKKERFSLILESASTNQTSMYLCASSRPGTNQETQYFGPGTRLLVL.

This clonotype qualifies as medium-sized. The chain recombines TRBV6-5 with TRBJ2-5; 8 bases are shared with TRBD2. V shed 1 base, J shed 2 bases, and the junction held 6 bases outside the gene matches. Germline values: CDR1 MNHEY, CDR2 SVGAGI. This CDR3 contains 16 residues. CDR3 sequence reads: CASSYYAGGPQETQYF. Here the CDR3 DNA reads TGTGCCAGCAGTTACTACGCGGGAGGACCACAAGAGACCCAGTACTTC.

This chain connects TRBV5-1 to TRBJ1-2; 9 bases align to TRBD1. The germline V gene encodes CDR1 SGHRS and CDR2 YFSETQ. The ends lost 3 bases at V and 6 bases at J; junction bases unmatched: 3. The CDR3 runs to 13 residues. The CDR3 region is CASSSTGGNGYTF. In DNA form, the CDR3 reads TGCGCCAGCAGCTCGACAGGGGGAAATGGCTACACCTTC. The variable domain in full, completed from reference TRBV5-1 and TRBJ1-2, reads KAGVTQTPRYLIKTRGQQVTLSCSPISGHRSVSWYQQTPGQGLQFLFEYFSETQRNKGNFPGRFSGRQFSNSRSEMNVSTLELGDSALYLCASSSTGGNGYTFGSGTRLTVV.

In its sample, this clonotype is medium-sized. The CDR3 nucleotides are TGCAGCGTTGGGGATTTAGTGGCGGGACAAGAGACCCAGTACTTC. It codes for CSVGDLVAGQETQYF. J is TRBJ2-5 and V is TRBV29-1; the D gene is possibly TRBD2 (6 bases). The germline V gene encodes CDR1 SQVTM and CDR2 ANQGSEA. V lost 4 bases and J lost 2, with 17 bases in between. There are 15 residues in the CDR3. Full variable domain (remainder filled in from reference TRBV29-1 and TRBJ2-5): SAVISQKPSRDICQRGTSLTIQCQVDSQVTMMFWYRQQPGQSLTLIATANQGSEATYESGFVIDKFPISRPNLTFSTLTVSNMSPEDSSIYLCSVGDLVAGQETQYFGPGTRLLVL.

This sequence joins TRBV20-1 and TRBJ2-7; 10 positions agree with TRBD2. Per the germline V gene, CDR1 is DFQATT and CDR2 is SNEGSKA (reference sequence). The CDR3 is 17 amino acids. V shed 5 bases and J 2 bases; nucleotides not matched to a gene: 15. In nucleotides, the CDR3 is TGCAGTGCTCGACAGCGGGAGGGTTATAGTAGGACCTACGAGCAGTACTTC. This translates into CSARQREGYSRTYEQYF.

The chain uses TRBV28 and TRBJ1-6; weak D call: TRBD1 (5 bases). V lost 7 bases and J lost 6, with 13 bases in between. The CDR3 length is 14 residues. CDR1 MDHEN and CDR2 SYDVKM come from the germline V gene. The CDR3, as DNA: TGTGCCAGCAAGGGGCAGTGGGGTAATTCACCCCTCCACTTT. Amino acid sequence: CASKGQWGNSPLHF.

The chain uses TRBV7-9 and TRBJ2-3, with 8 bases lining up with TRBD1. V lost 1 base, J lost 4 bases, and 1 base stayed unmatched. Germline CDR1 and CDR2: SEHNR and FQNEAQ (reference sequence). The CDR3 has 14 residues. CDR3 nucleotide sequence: TGTGCCAGCAGCTTAGAGACAGGGGCAGATACGCAGTATTTT. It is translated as CASSLETGADTQYF.

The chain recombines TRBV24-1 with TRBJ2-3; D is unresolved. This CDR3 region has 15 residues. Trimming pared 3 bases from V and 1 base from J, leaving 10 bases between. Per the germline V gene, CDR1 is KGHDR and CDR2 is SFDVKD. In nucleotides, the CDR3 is TGTGCCACCAGTGATGGCAACTGGGGCACAGATACGCAGTATTTT. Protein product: CATSDGNWGTDTQYF.

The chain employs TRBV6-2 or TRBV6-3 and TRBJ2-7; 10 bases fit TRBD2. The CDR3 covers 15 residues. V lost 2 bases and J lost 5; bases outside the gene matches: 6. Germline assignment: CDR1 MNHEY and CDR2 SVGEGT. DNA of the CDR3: TGTGCCAGCAGTTACCTAAGTACTAGCGGGAACGAGCAGTACTTC. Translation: CASSYLSTSGNEQYF.

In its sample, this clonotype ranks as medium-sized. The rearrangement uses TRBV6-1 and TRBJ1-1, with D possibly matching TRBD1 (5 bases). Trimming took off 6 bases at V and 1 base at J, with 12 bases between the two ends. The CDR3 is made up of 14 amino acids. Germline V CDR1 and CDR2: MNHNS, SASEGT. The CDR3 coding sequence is TGTGCCAGCAGAGCCGGGACGACGAACACTGAAGCTTTCTTT. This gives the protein CASRAGTTNTEAFF.

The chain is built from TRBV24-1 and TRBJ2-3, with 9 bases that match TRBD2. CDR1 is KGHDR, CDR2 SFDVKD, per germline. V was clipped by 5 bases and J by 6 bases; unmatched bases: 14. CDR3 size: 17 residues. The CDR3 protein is CATSVPHLAGAVDTQYF. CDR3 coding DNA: TGTGCCACCAGTGTCCCCCACTTAGCGGGGGCGGTGGATACGCAGTATTTT.

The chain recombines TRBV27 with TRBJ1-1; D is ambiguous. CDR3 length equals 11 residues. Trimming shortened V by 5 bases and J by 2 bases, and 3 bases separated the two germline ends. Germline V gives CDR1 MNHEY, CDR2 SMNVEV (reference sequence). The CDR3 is CASSRNTEAFF. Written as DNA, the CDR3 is TGTGCCAGCAGTAGAAACACTGAAGCTTTCTTT.

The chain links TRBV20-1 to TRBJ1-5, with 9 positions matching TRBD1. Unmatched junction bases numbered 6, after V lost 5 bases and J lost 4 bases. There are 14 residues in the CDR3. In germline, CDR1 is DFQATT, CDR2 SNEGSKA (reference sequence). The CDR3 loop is CSAGTGRVNQPQHF. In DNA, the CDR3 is TGCAGTGCTGGGACAGGGCGGGTGAATCAGCCCCAGCATTTT.